This note documents a single TCR beta chain sequence. No antigen is known for it. One end of the junction is discordant with germline, which a read error may explain. At the DNA level, this CDR3 is encoded by other sequences in the same sample as well. The data stem from a study of follicular helper T cells after annual influenza vaccination. Study-wide context: Days 0, 7 and 28 post-vaccination were the blood draw times.

Survey level resolution was used for TCRB sequencing. Generated by immunoSEQ multiplex PCR, the TCRdb table keeps only in-frame clones and is missing some. The sample yields about 27,000 clones, approximately 80% seen once. The germline V gene has CDR1 SGHNT and CDR2 YENEEA. This CDR3 spans 14 amino acids. Study results and caveats: Successive annual vaccinations recalled a recurrent oligoclonal ICOS+CD38+ cTfh response with influenza-specific clonotypes.

Time point of the sample: 2014-2015 season, pre-vaccination. ICOS+CD38+ and ICOS-CD38- fractions were sorted from non-naive CD4+CXCR5+PD-1+ cells. This receptor was taken from an adult who received the influenza vaccine. The sample was CXCR5+ CD38- circulating T follicular helper cells from blood, taken on the day of influenza vaccination. Subset in this sample: circulating Tfh, non-naive CD4+CXCR5+PD-1+ (ICOS+CD38+ or ICOS-CD38-). The gene calls are TRBV11-3 and TRBJ2-2; a possible D gene is TRBD2 (5 bases). The CDR3 coding sequence is TGCGCCAGCAGCCCAGGCGGGTCGACCGGGGAGCTGTTTTTT. Translation gives CASSPGGSTGELFF.